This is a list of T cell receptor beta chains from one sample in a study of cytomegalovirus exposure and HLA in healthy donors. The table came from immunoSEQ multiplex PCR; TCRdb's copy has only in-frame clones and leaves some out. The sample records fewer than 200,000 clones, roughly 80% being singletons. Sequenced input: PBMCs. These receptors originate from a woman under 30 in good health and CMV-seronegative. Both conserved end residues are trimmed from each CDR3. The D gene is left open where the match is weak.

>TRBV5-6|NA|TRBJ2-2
ASSVSDGELF
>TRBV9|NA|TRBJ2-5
ASSPTGGNPGETQY
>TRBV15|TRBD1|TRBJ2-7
ATSAGGSTYEQY
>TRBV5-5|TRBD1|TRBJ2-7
ASSYVRGYEQY
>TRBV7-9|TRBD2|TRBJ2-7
ASSSNLELAGLPYEQY
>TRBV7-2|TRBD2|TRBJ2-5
ASSRGLRETQY
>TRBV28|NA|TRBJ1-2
ASSFGSGGVAVT
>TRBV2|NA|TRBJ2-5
ATLLGYQETQY
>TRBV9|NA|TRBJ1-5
ASSVGRGMGQPQH
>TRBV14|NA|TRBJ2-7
ASSQDWGREYDEQY
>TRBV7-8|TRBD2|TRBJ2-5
ASSLGLEETQY
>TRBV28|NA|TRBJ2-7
ASSSIGRSSYEQY
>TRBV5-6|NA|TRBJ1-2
ASSFVSVQSIMGGYT
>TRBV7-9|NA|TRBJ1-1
ASIPPGPNTEAF
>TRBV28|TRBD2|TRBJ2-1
ASSSPAGTIDEQF
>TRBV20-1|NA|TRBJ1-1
SANGITEAF
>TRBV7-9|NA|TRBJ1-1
ASSFFEGLNTEAF
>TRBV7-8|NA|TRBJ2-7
ASSSNRASYEQY
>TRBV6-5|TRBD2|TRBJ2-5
ASSYAGAIQETQY
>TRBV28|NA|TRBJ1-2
ASSFRTAYYGYT
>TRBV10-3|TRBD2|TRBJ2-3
AIRREGRTDTQY
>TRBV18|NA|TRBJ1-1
ASSQGTEAF
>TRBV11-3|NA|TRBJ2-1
ASSLEGGGNNEQF
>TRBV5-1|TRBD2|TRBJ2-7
ASRTSGSRSYEQY